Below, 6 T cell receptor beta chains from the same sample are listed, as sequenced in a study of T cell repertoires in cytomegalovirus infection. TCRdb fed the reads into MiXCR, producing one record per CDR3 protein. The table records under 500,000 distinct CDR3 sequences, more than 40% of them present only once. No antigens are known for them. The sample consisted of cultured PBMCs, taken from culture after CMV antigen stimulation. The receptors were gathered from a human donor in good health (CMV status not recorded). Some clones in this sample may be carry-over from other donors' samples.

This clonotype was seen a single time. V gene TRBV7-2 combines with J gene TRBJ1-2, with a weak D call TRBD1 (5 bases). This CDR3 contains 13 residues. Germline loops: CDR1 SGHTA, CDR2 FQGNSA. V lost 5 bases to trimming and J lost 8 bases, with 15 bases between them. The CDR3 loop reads CASSQDPGRGYTF. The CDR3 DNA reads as TGTGCCAGCAGCCAGGACCCGGGACGGGGCTACACCTTC.

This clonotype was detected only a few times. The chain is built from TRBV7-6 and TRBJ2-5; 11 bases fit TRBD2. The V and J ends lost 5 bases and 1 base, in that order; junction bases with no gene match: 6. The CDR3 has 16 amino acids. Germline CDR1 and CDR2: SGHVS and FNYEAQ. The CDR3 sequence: CASSPKGLAVQETQYF. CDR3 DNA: TGTGCCAGCAGCCCAAAGGGACTAGCGGTCCAAGAGACCCAGTACTTC.

The CDR3: CASSLASNYNSPLHF. In nucleotides, the CDR3 is TGTGCCAGCAGCTTAGCTTCCAACTATAATTCACCCCTCCACTTT. J is TRBJ1-6 and V is TRBV7-2; D remains ambiguous. V lost 0 bases to trimming and J lost 3 bases, with 6 bases between them. Germline V gene data show CDR1 as SGHTA and CDR2 as FQGNSA. CDR3 size: 15 residues.

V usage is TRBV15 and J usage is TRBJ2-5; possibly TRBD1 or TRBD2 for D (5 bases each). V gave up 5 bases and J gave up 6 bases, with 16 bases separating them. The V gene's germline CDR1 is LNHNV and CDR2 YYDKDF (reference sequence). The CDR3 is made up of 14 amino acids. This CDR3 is CATSPTRGAKTQYF. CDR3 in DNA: TGTGCCACCAGCCCGACGAGAGGGGCAAAGACCCAGTACTTC.

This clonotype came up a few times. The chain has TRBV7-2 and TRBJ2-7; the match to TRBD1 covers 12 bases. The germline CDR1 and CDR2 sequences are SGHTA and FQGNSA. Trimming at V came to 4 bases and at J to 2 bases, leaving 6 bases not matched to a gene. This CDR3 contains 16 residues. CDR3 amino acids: CASSSPGQGAPYEQYF. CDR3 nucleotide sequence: TGTGCCAGCAGCTCGCCGGGACAGGGGGCCCCCTACGAGCAGTACTTC.

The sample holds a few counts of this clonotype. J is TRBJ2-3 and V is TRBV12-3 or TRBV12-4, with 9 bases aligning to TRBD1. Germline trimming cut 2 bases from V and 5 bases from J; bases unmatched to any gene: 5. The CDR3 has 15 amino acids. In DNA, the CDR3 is TGTGCCAGCAGTTTAAGGGACAGGGCGATAGATACGCAGTATTTT. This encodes CASSLRDRAIDTQYF.